The rows below give T cell receptor beta chains drawn from one sample of a study of T cell responses to AZD1222 COVID-19 vaccine. Profiling relied on immunoSEQ multiplex PCR, and the TCRdb table lists in-frame clones only, not all of them. The table has 150,000 to 200,000 clones, roughly nine tenths seen once. Source: peripheral blood, taken on day 0 of AZD1222 vaccination. The receptors derive from an adult in good health. Each CDR3 is given with its conserved first and last residue.

V gene: TRBV27; J gene: TRBJ2-7; CDR3 protein: CASSLVGDGAYEQYF
V gene: TRBV19; J gene: TRBJ2-1; CDR3 protein: CAVSRADYNEQFF
V gene: TRBV9; J gene: TRBJ1-2; CDR3 protein: CASSHLPGSGYTF
V gene: TRBV3-1/TRBV3-2; J gene: TRBJ1-2; CDR3 protein: CASSHRRTGLYTF
V gene: TRBV14; J gene: TRBJ1-1; CDR3 protein: CASSPPWGGRNTEAFF
V gene: TRBV18; J gene: TRBJ2-1; CDR3 protein: CATRRAGGPYNEQFF
V gene: TRBV6-1; J gene: TRBJ2-1; CDR3 protein: CASSEVPGSYNEQFF
V gene: TRBV10-1; J gene: TRBJ2-2; CDR3 protein: CASSEGRGANTGELFF
V gene: TRBV18; J gene: TRBJ2-5; CDR3 protein: CASSSIQETQYF
V gene: TRBV11-2; J gene: TRBJ1-3; CDR3 protein: CASSASTGVGNTIYF
V gene: TRBV4-1; J gene: TRBJ1-4; CDR3 protein: CASSSPALRREQSLREEKLFF
V gene: TRBV24-1; J gene: TRBJ1-2; CDR3 protein: CATSDPQRANYGYTF
V gene: TRBV25-1; J gene: TRBJ2-5; CDR3 protein: CASSEMGGIRETQYF
V gene: TRBV5-1; J gene: TRBJ2-1; CDR3 protein: CASSLDPERALSYNEQFF
V gene: TRBV19; J gene: TRBJ2-3; CDR3 protein: CASSIVPSGTDTQYF
V gene: TRBV19; J gene: TRBJ1-3; CDR3 protein: CASSRGSSGNTIYF
V gene: TRBV30; J gene: TRBJ2-7; CDR3 protein: CAWSAVSPYEQYF
V gene: TRBV30; J gene: TRBJ1-6; CDR3 protein: CAWSVGGNSPLHF
V gene: TRBV2; J gene: TRBJ2-7; CDR3 protein: CASSEPSGFSYEQYF
V gene: TRBV6-5; J gene: TRBJ2-1; CDR3 protein: CASRVTSGTEQFF
V gene: TRBV5-1; J gene: TRBJ1-1; CDR3 protein: CASSLLVAGGNTEAFF
V gene: TRBV3-1/TRBV3-2; J gene: TRBJ2-7; CDR3 protein: CASSVEFRGGSDEQYF
V gene: TRBV5-1; J gene: TRBJ2-7; CDR3 protein: CASSKGQDSYYYEQYF
V gene: TRBV4-2; J gene: TRBJ1-1; CDR3 protein: CASSQPGQGGFETEAFF
V gene: TRBV7-9; J gene: TRBJ1-5; CDR3 protein: CASSPGTGLQPQHF
V gene: TRBV28; J gene: TRBJ1-4; CDR3 protein: CASSLESGAGNEKLFF
V gene: TRBV11-2; J gene: TRBJ1-1; CDR3 protein: CASSRVDMNTEAFF
V gene: TRBV19; J gene: TRBJ2-4; CDR3 protein: CASRSGENIQYF
V gene: TRBV3-1/TRBV3-2; J gene: TRBJ1-2; CDR3 protein: CASSQVASGPLYGYTF
V gene: TRBV21-1; J gene: TRBJ2-1; CDR3 protein: CASTRRESRGLSYNEQFF
V gene: TRBV5-5; J gene: TRBJ2-7; CDR3 protein: CASSLNGGIPTYEQYF
V gene: TRBV5-1; J gene: TRBJ1-2; CDR3 protein: CASSLAEGATYGYTF
V gene: TRBV11-3; J gene: TRBJ2-7; CDR3 protein: CASTNQAGNEQYF
V gene: TRBV7-2; J gene: TRBJ1-1; CDR3 protein: CASSQGIFNTEAFF
V gene: TRBV10-2; J gene: TRBJ2-7; CDR3 protein: CASSDRTGTGNYEQYF
V gene: TRBV25-1; J gene: TRBJ1-1; CDR3 protein: CASSLNFRGNTEAFF
V gene: TRBV30; J gene: TRBJ2-5; CDR3 protein: CAWIRGLAEGTQETQYF
V gene: TRBV9; J gene: TRBJ2-7; CDR3 protein: CASSVGRVEGLAETFNEQYF
V gene: TRBV6-4; J gene: TRBJ1-2; CDR3 protein: CASGDSGYGYTF
V gene: TRBV29-1; J gene: TRBJ1-2; CDR3 protein: CSVLREEGGGPDYGYTF
V gene: TRBV6-1; J gene: TRBJ1-1; CDR3 protein: CASSEVWSGAEAFF
V gene: TRBV6-1; J gene: TRBJ2-7; CDR3 protein: CASSDGRTGGNEQYF
V gene: TRBV24-1; J gene: TRBJ2-1; CDR3 protein: CATSDPFGPGEQFF
V gene: TRBV5-4; J gene: TRBJ1-1; CDR3 protein: CASSLRAGPSEAFF
V gene: TRBV7-2; J gene: TRBJ1-5; CDR3 protein: CASSRDSSYQPQHF
V gene: TRBV6-5; J gene: TRBJ1-2; CDR3 protein: CATLGGQGSNYGYTF
V gene: TRBV6-5; J gene: TRBJ1-5; CDR3 protein: CASIRDRAISQPQHF
V gene: TRBV3-1/TRBV3-2; J gene: TRBJ1-2; CDR3 protein: CASSQAFSRQANYGYTF
V gene: TRBV2; J gene: TRBJ2-2; CDR3 protein: CASSFQSGGELFF
V gene: TRBV5-4; J gene: TRBJ2-2; CDR3 protein: CASRRDREDTGELFF
V gene: TRBV5-1; J gene: TRBJ1-2; CDR3 protein: CASSSQTSNYGYTF
V gene: TRBV3-1/TRBV3-2; J gene: TRBJ2-7; CDR3 protein: CASSQAGQGSNEQYF
V gene: TRBV3-1/TRBV3-2; J gene: TRBJ2-1; CDR3 protein: CASSRTSGNEQFF
V gene: TRBV5-4; J gene: TRBJ2-5; CDR3 protein: CASSLVSSGRETQYF
V gene: TRBV18; J gene: TRBJ2-2; CDR3 protein: CASSPRLAGDNTGELFF